The 29 T cell receptor beta chains reported below all come from one sample, sequenced in a study of blood T cells in healthy people across ages. The second PCR ran 7 to 11 cycles with a sample-barcoded 5' primer and J-beta primers. One entry per CDR3 protein, called by TCRdb with MiXCR from the 5' RACE reads. The table lists about 780,000 distinct CDR3 sequences, roughly 25% of them singletons, with over 2.5% in the top ten. A further study also used this sample, focusing on T cells of mothers and their children.

The sequencing input was blood. All receptors derive from a boy aged 10-17 years in good health.

A few counts support this clonotype. The chain is built from TRBV2 and TRBJ1-2; 8 bases map to TRBD1. V lost 6 bases to trimming and J lost 4 bases; unmatched junction nucleotides: 10. CDR1 and CDR2 (germline): SNHLY, FYNNEI. The CDR3 runs 15 residues. CDR3 sequence: CASRRPGTGGYGYTF. In DNA, the CDR3 is TGTGCCAGCAGAAGGCCCGGGACAGGCGGCTATGGCTACACCTTC.

As for this clonotype: One junction end does not reproduce the germline sequence, and a read error may be involved. The chain carries TRBV20-1 and TRBJ2-3; TRBD2 matches at 7 bases. CDR3 size: 13 residues. Germline V gives CDR1 DFQATT, CDR2 SNEGSKA (reference sequence). Written as DNA, the CDR3 is TGCAGTGCTCTAGCGGCCCGCACGGATACGCAGTATTTT. This encodes CSALAARTDTQYF.

The chain uses TRBV20-1 and TRBJ1-2; 9 nucleotides line up with TRBD1. This CDR3 contains 12 residues. The germline V gene encodes CDR1 DFQATT and CDR2 SNEGSKA (reference sequence). V dropped 6 bases and J dropped 7; count of bases not matched to a gene: 6. CDR3 nucleotides: TGCAGTGCAGGGACAGGGTTGGGTGGCTACACCTTC. This gives the protein CSAGTGLGGYTF.

The chain is built from TRBV24-1 and TRBJ2-5; D call uncertain. The CDR3 is 13 residues long. Trimming shortened V by 7 bases and J by 2 bases, and 10 bases separated the two germline ends. Germline CDR1 and CDR2: KGHDR and SFDVKD. The CDR3 reads CATSGPVQETQYF. As DNA, the CDR3 is TGTGCCACCAGCGGACCCGTTCAAGAGACCCAGTACTTC.

The chain carries TRBV29-1 and TRBJ2-7; D is possibly TRBD1 or TRBD2 (5 bases each). The CDR3 has 14 amino acids. Trimming removed 0 bases from V and 6 bases from J, with 15 bases in between. CDR1 is SQVTM and CDR2 is ANQGSEA in the germline V gene. CDR3 residues: CSVEDELRGTEQYF. CDR3 nucleotides: TGCAGCGTTGAAGACGAGCTTCGAGGGACCGAGCAGTACTTC.

The V and J genes are TRBV3-1 and TRBJ2-5, with 8 bases lining up with TRBD2. J lost 5 bases, V lost 0 bases, and 14 bases had no gene match. The CDR3 loop spans 18 amino acids. Germline loops: CDR1 LGHDT, CDR2 YNNKEL (reference sequence). CDR3 DNA: TGTGCCAGCAGCCAAGACCGGAGTAGCGGGGCGGTTGTGGAGACCCAGTACTTC. Translation gives CASSQDRSSGAVVETQYF.

In its sample, this clonotype was seen a few times. The genes are TRBV27 and TRBJ1-6; 8 nucleotides agree with TRBD1. J lost 7 bases, V lost 5 bases, and 7 bases had no gene match. CDR3 length equals 15 residues. CDR1 MNHEY and CDR2 SMNVEV come from the germline V gene (reference sequence). Here the CDR3 DNA reads TGTGCCAGCAGTGCCCGGACAGGGTTAAATTCACCCCTCCACTTT. This encodes CASSARTGLNSPLHF.

The chain is built from TRBV19 and TRBJ2-1, with D possibly matching TRBD2 (6 bases). V shed 5 bases and J shed 6 bases, with 14 bases lying between them. The V gene's germline CDR1 is LNHDA and CDR2 SQIVND (reference sequence). This CDR3 has 14 amino acids. In DNA form, the CDR3 reads TGTGCCAGTAGTCCGACTAGTATGGGCAATGAGCAGTTCTTC. Its protein product is CASSPTSMGNEQFF.

The CDR3 DNA sequence: TGTGCCAGCAGCTTAAGGTCCGGGGCGGGGGGGGCAGATACGCAGTATTTT. This gives the protein CASSLRSGAGGADTQYF. V is TRBV7-9 and J is TRBJ2-3; the match to TRBD2 covers 9 bases. Germline CDR1 and CDR2: SEHNR and FQNEAQ (reference sequence). The CDR3 is 17 amino acids. With V trimmed by 2 bases and J by 4 bases, 10 bases remained unmatched.

CDR3 bases: TGTGCCAGCAGCGACGGGGGGACAGGCCCCTTGGGAAATGAGCAGTTCTTC. It codes for CASSDGGTGPLGNEQFF. The chain is built from TRBV7-9 and TRBJ2-1, with a weak D call TRBD1 (8 bases). Trimming shortened V by 5 bases and J by 7 bases, and 24 bases separated the two germline ends. The CDR3 totals 17 residues. Per the germline V gene, CDR1 is SEHNR and CDR2 is FQNEAQ (reference sequence).

The J gene is TRBJ2-4, the V gene TRBV29-1, with 8 nucleotides matching TRBD1. Germline V lookup: CDR1 SQVTM, CDR2 ANQGSEA. This CDR3 is 15 amino acids long. Germline trimming cut 6 bases from V and 1 base from J; bases unmatched to any gene: 8. The DNA of the CDR3 is TGCAGCGTGGTCGTGGACAGGGTTGCCAAAAACATTCAGTACTTC. Protein product: CSVVVDRVAKNIQYF.

This chain uses TRBV19 with TRBJ2-7; 7 nucleotides line up with TRBD1. Trimming at V came to 4 bases and at J to 3 bases, leaving 6 bases not matched to a gene. The CDR3 is 14 residues long. The V gene's germline CDR1 is LNHDA and CDR2 SQIVND (reference sequence). Written as DNA, the CDR3 is TGTGCCAGTAGTACCGGGACAGTAGGCTACGAGCAGTACTTC. Translated, it gives CASSTGTVGYEQYF.

This clonotype was picked up a small number of times. V and J are TRBV12-3 or TRBV12-4 and TRBJ1-4; 7 bases are shared with TRBD1. The CDR3 has 14 residues. Trimming removed 6 bases from V and 7 bases from J; junction bases left unmatched: 8. The CDR3 region is CASSQDREGEKLFF. CDR3 DNA: TGTGCCAGCAGCCAAGACAGGGAAGGTGAAAAACTGTTTTTT.

This clonotype was seen only a few times. The chain joins TRBV12-3 or TRBV12-4 to TRBJ1-5, with unresolved D. The CDR3 is 16 amino acids. Trimming cost V 3 bases and J 0 bases, with 12 bases left between them. CDR3 nucleotides: TGTGCCAGCAGTTTTTCTTGGACCCCTAGCAATCAGCCCCAGCATTTT. This sequence encodes CASSFSWTPSNQPQHF.

This chain connects TRBV29-1 to TRBJ2-5; tentative D call: TRBD2 (6 bases). The DNA end favors TRBJ2-7, so the J call may be wrong. Germline V gives CDR1 SQVTM, CDR2 ANQGSEA. This CDR3 region has 12 residues. DNA for the CDR3: TGCAGCGTTGAAGAGGAGGGTTACGAGCAGTACTTC. Translated: CSVEEEGYEQYF.

This clonotype has more than one count but fewer than ten. The chain recombines TRBV2 with TRBJ2-5; D gene uncertain. The CDR3 extends over 12 amino acids. V lost 8 bases and J lost 0, with 7 bases in between. Germline CDR1 and CDR2: SNHLY and FYNNEI. The CDR3, as DNA: TGTGCCAGCGAGGTCAACCAAGAGACCCAGTACTTC. Translation: CASEVNQETQYF.

The J gene is TRBJ1-5, the V gene TRBV12-3 or TRBV12-4, with D perhaps TRBD1 (6 bases). This CDR3 has 15 residues. V shed 3 bases and J shed 3 bases, with 12 bases lying between them. The chain's CDR3 is CASSFLQGNNQPQHF. The CDR3 nucleotides are TGTGCCAGCAGTTTCTTACAGGGTAACAATCAGCCCCAGCATTTT.

Only a few counts were recorded for this clonotype. The chain links TRBV5-1 to TRBJ2-3, with 14 bases identical to TRBD2. Unmatched junction bases numbered 2, after V lost 2 bases and J lost 3 bases. The CDR3 has 16 amino acids. In germline, CDR1 is SGHRS, CDR2 YFSETQ. CDR3 residues: CASSFGTSGGTDTQYF. The CDR3 coding sequence is TGCGCCAGCAGCTTTGGGACTAGCGGGGGAACAGATACGCAGTATTTT.

This clonotype occurred a few times. This sequence joins TRBV5-5 and TRBJ2-2; TRBD1 matches at 10 bases. Germline V CDR1 and CDR2: SGHKS, YYEKEE (reference sequence). CDR3 length: 16 amino acids. After removal of 2 bases from V and 8 bases from J, the junction contained 9 bases not matched to a gene. Written as DNA, the CDR3 is TGTGCCAGCAGCTTCGGGGACAGGGGAAGATCGGGGGAGCTGTTTTTT. Translating it yields CASSFGDRGRSGELFF.

The V and J genes are TRBV10-3 and TRBJ2-7, with unresolved D. The V and J ends lost 3 bases and 1 base respectively, with 10 bases between them. CDR1 and CDR2 (germline): ENHRY, SYGVKD. The CDR3 has 14 residues. The CDR3 region is CAISDGVNSYEQYF. The CDR3 coding sequence is TGTGCCATCAGTGACGGAGTCAATTCCTACGAGCAGTACTTC.

The chain links TRBV30 to TRBJ2-5; D unresolved. CDR1 is GTSNPN, CDR2 SVGIG, per germline (reference sequence). This CDR3 contains 15 residues. V lost 0 bases and J lost 1, with 12 bases in between. CDR3 DNA sequence: TGTGCCTGGAGTGTTGCGTACGACACCCAAGAGACCCAGTACTTC. It specifies CAWSVAYDTQETQYF. Using reference TRBV30 and TRBJ2-5 for the parts outside the CDR3, the full variable domain is SQTIHQWPATLVQPVGSPLSLECTVEGTSNPNLYWYRQAAGRGLQLLFYSVGIGQISSEVPQNLSASRPQDRQFILSSKKLLLSDSGFYLCAWSVAYDTQETQYFGPGTRLLVL.

This clonotype has only a few counts. The chain couples TRBV27 to TRBJ2-5; a weak D match, TRBD2 (5 bases). The J call is uncertain, as TRBJ2-1 better fits the DNA end. CDR1 is MNHEY, CDR2 SMNVEV, per germline (reference sequence). The CDR3 length is 15 residues. DNA of the CDR3: TGTGCCAGCAGTTTGAGCGGTTCCCACTACAATGAGCAGTTCTTC. Translating gives CASSLSGSHYNEQFF.

This clonotype was seen only a few times. This sequence joins TRBV2 and TRBJ2-5; D is possibly TRBD2 (6 bases). Germline-derived CDR1 and CDR2 are SNHLY and FYNNEI. V gave up 6 bases and J gave up 4 bases, with 12 bases separating them. The CDR3 runs to 13 residues. The CDR3, as DNA: TGTGCCAGCAGAGGGCGGGACTCAGAGACCCAGTACTTC. Its protein is CASRGRDSETQYF.

The chain carries TRBV7-3 and TRBJ2-2, with D possibly called TRBD1 or TRBD2 (5 bases each). The germline V gene encodes CDR1 SGHTA and CDR2 FQGTGA. The CDR3 totals 17 residues. The germline V and J ends were trimmed by 5 bases and 2 bases, with 18 bases remaining between them. The DNA for the CDR3 is TGTGCCAGCAGCCCCCAGGATATGAGGGGAAACACCGGGGAGCTGTTTTTT. Amino acid sequence: CASSPQDMRGNTGELFF.

A single count supports this clonotype. The chain employs TRBV7-2 and TRBJ2-7; weak D call: TRBD2 (5 bases). Germline V gene lookup returns CDR1 SGHTA and CDR2 FQGNSA. Trimming pared 10 bases from V and 3 bases from J, leaving 10 bases between. The CDR3 is 11 amino acids. CDR3 residues: CAIGVSYEQYF. The CDR3 DNA is TGTGCCATCGGGGTCAGCTACGAGCAGTACTTC.

V is TRBV13 and J is TRBJ1-4, with D perhaps matching TRBD1 (5 bases). Germline V CDR1 and CDR2: PRHDT, FYEKMQ (reference sequence). This CDR3 region has 14 residues. V lost 6 bases and J lost 4, with 12 bases in between. CDR3 in amino acids: CASRTRGLNEKLFF. The CDR3 coding sequence is TGTGCCAGCAGAACCCGGGGCCTTAATGAAAAACTGTTTTTT. Supplemented by reference TRBV13 and TRBJ1-4, the full variable domain reads AAGVIQSPRHLIKEKRETATLKCYPIPRHDTVYWYQQGPGQDPQFLISFYEKMQSDKGSIPDRFSAQQFSDYHSELNMSSLELGDSALYFCASRTRGLNEKLFFGSGTQLSVL.

This clonotype was detected once. The V call is TRBV27, the J call TRBJ2-1; 13 positions match TRBD2. Trimming cost V 0 bases and J 10 bases; bases outside gene matches: 3. Per the germline V gene, CDR1 is MNHEY and CDR2 is SMNVEV (reference sequence). The CDR3 has 15 amino acids. The CDR3 region is CASSLSTSGGLEQFF. CDR3 DNA: TGTGCCAGCAGTTTATCGACTAGCGGGGGGCTAGAGCAGTTCTTC.

This clonotype was counted only a few times. The chain employs TRBV20-1 and TRBJ2-3; 10 bases are a match to TRBD2. V lost 5 bases to trimming and J lost 6 bases; unmatched junction nucleotides: 11. The CDR3 consists of 15 residues. From germline, CDR1 is DFQATT and CDR2 SNEGSKA (reference sequence). The CDR3: CSAGGVAGGRDTQYF. The CDR3 DNA follows: TGCAGTGCTGGAGGAGTAGCGGGGGGTCGGGATACGCAGTATTTT.

This sequence joins TRBV20-1 and TRBJ2-1; TRBD2 matches 12 bases. The V gene end was trimmed by 3 bases and the J gene end by 1 base; junction bases not matched to a gene: 4. CDR3 length equals 16 residues. Germline assignment: CDR1 DFQATT and CDR2 SNEGSKA (reference sequence). CDR3: CSARTSGGPSYNEQFF. CDR3 coding DNA: TGCAGTGCTAGGACTAGCGGGGGACCGTCCTACAATGAGCAGTTCTTC.